Here is one TCR beta chain with its context. The data derive from a study of sequential checkpoint blockade in melanoma. The treatment is: randomized to nivolumab then ipilimumab (arm A) or the reverse (arm B). PBMC sorting kept live CD3+CD8+ cells without CD19 or CD56. TCRdb keeps only in-frame clones here, not all; method: immunoSEQ multiplex PCR. This table holds more than 30,000 clones, about 86% found once. The TCR sequence derives from a human donor with melanoma. The material sequenced was CD8+ T cells sorted from blood (inferred from file names), taken from a patient given nivolumab and ipilimumab in sequence.

This CDR3 reads CASSRSGRAGDTQYF. CDR3 nucleotides: TGTGCCAGCAGCCGTAGCGGGAGAGCGGGAGATACGCAGTATTTT. The rearrangement links TRBV11-2 to TRBJ2-3; 9 bases map to TRBD2. Germline assignment: CDR1 SGHAT and CDR2 FQNNGV. This CDR3 contains 15 residues. With 5 bases clipped from V and 5 bases from J, the junction kept 8 bases outside the gene matches.